This T cell receptor beta chain was recovered during a study of radiotherapy plus CTLA-4 blockade in lung cancer. The wider study: The study recorded objective responses in roughly a sixth of patients and disease control in around 31%.

Germline V gene lookup returns CDR1 SNHLY and CDR2 FYNNEI. The CDR3 extends over 13 amino acids. Unmatched junction bases numbered 5, after V lost 4 bases and J lost 6 bases. TCRdb's copy holds only in-frame clones and misses some; the assay was immunoSEQ multiplex PCR. In the table there are tens of thousands of clones, 60% to 80% of which are singletons. Focal radiation and CTLA-4 blockade (ipilimumab) were tested in chemo-refractory metastatic non-small-cell lung cancer patients. As to this clone: Antigen: not known.

Study results and caveats: Blood TCR clones of tumor origin expanded after radiotherapy plus ipilimumab. In blood, early T cell clone dynamics reportedly predicted response best, together with interferon-beta.

The starting material was peripheral blood, obtained from a patient treated with radiotherapy plus ipilimumab. The chain has TRBV2 and TRBJ2-5; the match to TRBD2 covers 7 bases. This TCR was recovered from a human donor with non-small cell lung cancer whose response to radiotherapy plus ipilimumab could not be evaluated. The DNA of the CDR3 is TGTGCCAGCAGTGGAGGGACTACTCAGACCCAGTACTTC. This codes for CASSGGTTQTQYF.